The source of this T cell receptor beta chain is a study of neurological immune-mediated disorders. Looking at the study overall: The 35 or so multiple sclerosis patients comprised some 30 that were relapsing-remitting and 3 that were secondary progressive.

This clonotype was seen ten or more times. Its cognate antigen is unknown. Findings and limits, study-wide: Phylogenetic grouping assigned the repertoires of 18 of 34 multiple sclerosis patients to one related-CDR3 cluster, which constitutes a possible signature.

Synthesis of cDNA was performed by 5'RACE using 10-nucleotide random UMIs. MiXCR, run by TCRdb on the 5' RACE reads, gives a single entry per CDR3 protein. The table shows over 60,000 distinct CDR3 sequences, with about 5% occurring only once. The junction had 5 bases not matched to a gene; V was cut back by 4 bases and J by 7 bases. Germline V gene data show CDR1 as ENHRY and CDR2 as SYGVKD. This CDR3 region has 14 residues. The sequenced sample was PBMCs. The chain recombines TRBV10-3 with TRBJ2-7, with 12 bases identical to TRBD1. The receptor's source is a woman aged 65 to 85 with multiple sclerosis. This CDR3 is CAISGGTGGAEQYF. The CDR3 coding sequence is TGTGCCATCAGTGGGGGGACAGGGGGCGCGGAGCAGTACTTC.